These T cell receptor beta chains were read from a single sample in a study of T-cell reconstitution after alpha-beta-depleted transplantation in children. TCRdb re-derived calls from the PCR reads in MiXCR, one entry per CDR3 protein. There are approximately 230,000 distinct CDR3 sequences in the sample; under 30% occur only once, and about 2.6% lies in the top ten. The specimen comprised PBMCs, sampled before TCRalphabeta/CD19-depleted stem cell transplant. Receptor source: a girl aged 2 to 10 with Fanconi anemia, due to receive a stem cell transplant. The CDR3 runs from the conserved cysteine through the conserved F or W. D genes are given only for firm matches. The size of a clone is reported for some rows only, either as once, few or many, or as a class for expanded clones.

>TRBV27|TRBJ2-7|many|TRBD2
CASSPSAGETLYEQYF
TGTGCCAGCAGTCCCTCAGCGGGAGAGACCCTTTACGAGCAGTACTTC
>TRBV20-1|TRBJ2-7|-|TRBD1
CSAREARTGGAGQYF
TGCAGTGCTAGAGAAGCAAGGACAGGGGGCGCCGGGCAGTACTTC
>TRBV25-1|TRBJ2-3|-|TRBD2
CATSSGRSTDTQYF
TGTGCCACCAGTAGCGGGCGGAGCACAGATACGCAGTATTTT
>TRBV12-3/TRBV12-4|TRBJ1-2|-|-
CASSLGTYGYTF
TGTGCCAGCAGTTTGGGAACCTATGGCTACACCTTC
>TRBV5-1|TRBJ1-1|many|-
CASSLVAAGTEAFF
TGCGCCAGCAGCTTGGTTGCGGCAGGCACTGAAGCTTTCTTT
>TRBV15|TRBJ2-7|many|TRBD1
CATSREGDRTYEQYF
TGTGCCACCAGCAGAGAGGGGGACAGAACCTACGAGCAGTACTTC
>TRBV29-1|TRBJ2-3|few|TRBD2
CSVDRRESGTDTQYF
TGCAGCGTTGATAGGCGGGAGTCAGGCACAGATACGCAGTATTTT
>TRBV6-6|TRBJ1-4|many|TRBD1
CASSYRGQEKLFF
TGTGCCAGCAGTTACAGGGGGCAAGAAAAACTGTTTTTT
>TRBV4-2|TRBJ2-3|once|-
CASSQDGGGNTDTQYF
TGTGCCAGCAGCCAAGATGGCGGCGGGAACACAGATACGCAGTATTTT
>TRBV6-4|TRBJ1-6|-|-
CASSSTLDSPLHF
TGTGCCAGCAGCTCAACCCTGGATTCACCCCTCCACTTT
>TRBV7-9|TRBJ2-1|many|TRBD2
CASSYSTSGGVSYNEQFF
TGTGCCAGCAGCTACTCTACTAGCGGGGGGGTCTCCTACAATGAGCAGTTCTTC
>TRBV10-3|TRBJ2-2|-|TRBD1
CAISDREGELFF
TGTGCCATCAGCGACAGGGAAGGGGAGCTGTTTTTT
>TRBV29-1|TRBJ1-5|few|TRBD1
CSVSNRGGNQPQHF
TGCAGCGTCTCTAACAGGGGTGGCAATCAGCCCCAGCATTTT
>TRBV7-3|TRBJ1-2|many|-
CASSTGISNYGYTF
TGTGCCAGCAGTACAGGGATATCTAACTATGGCTACACCTTC
>TRBV4-2|TRBJ2-7|-|TRBD2
CASSQQPGLATGEQYF
TGTGCCAGCAGCCAGCAACCGGGACTAGCGACGGGCGAGCAGTACTTC
>TRBV12-3/TRBV12-4|TRBJ2-5|many|-
CASSLIGGRETQYF
TGTGCCAGCAGTTTAATAGGTGGCAGGGAGACCCAGTACTTC